This T cell receptor beta chain was profiled in a study of technical replicates of blood from a handful of donors. Libraries were prepared by immunoSEQ multiplex PCR; TCRdb keeps only in-frame clonotypes and omits some of them. This sample has about 100,000 clones, with about 95% found just once. This CDR3 has 13 residues. The germline V and J ends were trimmed by 6 bases and 4 bases, with 13 bases remaining between them. Germline loops: CDR1 SNHLY, CDR2 FYNNEI. The V call is TRBV2, the J call TRBJ2-7; D is uncertain. Sequencing was carried out using T cells isolated from PBMCs. This TCR derives from a human donor in good health. CDR3 coding DNA: TGTGCCAGCAGCCCCTGGGCTATTTACGAGCAGTACTTC. This codes for CASSPWAIYEQYF. Supplemented by reference TRBV2 and TRBJ2-7, the full variable domain reads EPEVTQTPSHQVTQMGQEVILRCVPISNHLYFYWYRQILGQKVEFLVSFYNNEISEKSEIFDDQFSVERPDGSNFTLKIRSTKLEDSAMYFCASSPWAIYEQYFGPGTRLTVT.